This T cell receptor beta chain was obtained from a study of shared clonotypes between healthy human individuals. About the research overall: For every donor, three CD4 naive, three CD4 memory, two CD8 naive and one CD8 memory plates were used. The study, taken as a whole, reports: The study generally estimated greater richness for naive than memory subsets.

Genomic DNA of each subset was evenly split across several immunoSEQ plates. Assay used: immunoSEQ multiplex PCR; TCRdb lists only in-frame clones, some missing. Seen here are around 1,000,000 clones, approximately 80% observed once, and the top ten hold 0.89%. Points on this clone: No antigen is known for it.

The CDR3 spans 15 residues. CDR1 SGDLS and CDR2 YYNGEE come from the germline V gene. J lost 6 bases, V lost 0 bases, and 4 bases had no gene match. Each sample came from a Caucasian adult donor living in Nashville, Tennessee. The chain carries TRBV9 and TRBJ2-1; 9 bases map to TRBD2. Sequenced material: memory CD4+ T cells from PBMCs. Subset given: CD45RA-negative fraction. This TCR came from a man between 18 and 29 years old in good health. Some clones in this sample may be carry-over from other donors' samples. CDR3 sequence (DNA): TGTGCCAGCAGCGTAGTCCTAGCGGGGTTCAATGAGCAGTTCTTC. Encoded protein: CASSVVLAGFNEQFF.